This TCR beta chain was recovered during a study of OX40 agonist ivuxolimab in advanced cancers. The study's findings and limits: On average, CD8+ T cells had more expanded clones than CD4+. It was not determined which antigens were specifically recognized by the peripheral T cells that had undergone clonal expansion.

A note on this clone: Its antigen is unknown. The same CDR3 can be traced to other DNA sequences in this sample.

Only in-frame clones appear in the TCRdb table, and some are missing; sequencing was by immunoSEQ multiplex PCR. The sample includes about 61,000 clones, 70% to 90% of them seen just once. The source was CD4+ or CD8+ T cells sorted from blood, collected in a trial of the OX40 agonist ivuxolimab. The sequence was obtained from an adult with an advanced solid tumor such as melanoma, head and neck, liver or kidney cancer.

CDR3: CASSSYPGGGSNTGELFF. CDR3 DNA sequence: TGTGCCAGCAGCTCTTACCCAGGGGGCGGATCGAACACCGGGGAGCTGTTTTTT. This chain connects TRBV9 to TRBJ2-2; 8 positions match TRBD1. CDR3 length equals 18 residues. The V segment lost 4 bases and the J segment 0 bases; nucleotides outside the gene matches: 11. Germline assignment: CDR1 SGDLS and CDR2 YYNGEE.